The rows below give T cell receptor beta chains drawn from one sample of a study of OX40 agonist ivuxolimab in advanced cancers. TCRdb keeps only in-frame clones here, not all; method: immunoSEQ multiplex PCR. This sample has about 37,000 clones; about 72% occur once, and the top ten carry 20% to 25%. The sequences come from CD4+ or CD8+ T cells sorted from blood, collected in a trial of the OX40 agonist ivuxolimab. The source is an adult with an advanced solid tumor such as melanoma, head and neck, liver or kidney cancer. Each CDR3 is given without its conserved first and last residue.

V	J	CDR3
TRBV4-3	TRBJ2-3	ASSQDSTSGGITQY
TRBV19	TRBJ1-5	ATLDRGGGQPQH
TRBV19	TRBJ2-1	ASRHIGGNEQF
TRBV5-1	TRBJ2-3	ASGKGAGTDTQY
TRBV9	TRBJ2-4	ASSVDGTIQY
TRBV7-2	TRBJ1-5	ASSPRTGRGNQPQH
TRBV2	TRBJ2-2	ASSESGPTGELF
TRBV7-2	TRBJ2-5	ASSSLGQETQY
TRBV19	TRBJ1-1	ASSIGGARTEAF
TRBV18	TRBJ1-2	ASSTGLFGYT
TRBV15	TRBJ1-2	ATSRSDVGGYT
TRBV7-3	TRBJ2-1	ASSQDGAGGLNEQF
TRBV5-1	TRBJ2-1	ASSFGAGLYNEQF
TRBV6-5	TRBJ2-7	ASSFSGDEQY
TRBV27	TRBJ2-2	ASWDRGNTGELF
TRBV7-9	TRBJ2-1	ASSSGDGNEQF
TRBV5-1	TRBJ1-2	ASRLSGLYYGYT
TRBV6-5	TRBJ1-4	ASSYLYRAPGEKLF
TRBV1	TRBJ2-1	TSSPGREQF
TRBV6-5	TRBJ2-1	ASSYGGGLMNEQF
TRBV7-6	TRBJ2-3	ASSPIGPKQGARTDTQY
TRBV15	TRBJ2-3	ATSRGGDRGRY
TRBV30	TRBJ2-7	AWSVLVPYEQY
TRBV6-5	TRBJ1-5	ASSYGRGDQPQH
TRBV5-6	TRBJ2-7	ASSLGGFPEQY
TRBV7-8	TRBJ1-2	ASSLVSTGYGYT
TRBV29-1	TRBJ2-5	SVRQLSWETQY
TRBV30	TRBJ2-5	AWSTSIGETQY
TRBV6-6	TRBJ2-1	ASTGTAGTRDNEQF
TRBV10-3	TRBJ1-3	AIRGQTSGNTIY
TRBV6-6	TRBJ2-7	ASSYVGGLSYEQY
TRBV2	TRBJ2-3	ASRGSTDTQY
TRBV7-9	TRBJ2-3	ASSLVLAGTDTQY
TRBV11-1	TRBJ1-1	ASSLGQQPNTEAF
TRBV7-2	TRBJ2-2	ASSRSLRVLPGGELF
TRBV19	TRBJ1-5	ASSIGRTGSSNQPQH
TRBV9	TRBJ1-3	ASGVEGQGNTIY
TRBV11-2	TRBJ2-7	ASSLGGRASLSYEQY
TRBV19	TRBJ2-7	ASSRQGVSSYEQY
TRBV11-2	TRBJ2-5	ASSGSVLGETQY
TRBV5-1	TRBJ1-6	ASSPGTTDYNSPLH
TRBV7-2	TRBJ1-3	ASSSPGGRNTIY
TRBV6-6	TRBJ1-1	ASSYYQDQAF
TRBV19	TRBJ1-1	ASTLEGLNTEAF
TRBV9	TRBJ2-5	ASSPLNQETQY
TRBV5-1	TRBJ2-1	ASSPLAGGPNEQF
TRBV11-2	TRBJ2-3	ASSDKTGSWRTDTQY
TRBV7-9	TRBJ2-3	ASSLASGSTDTQY
TRBV4-1	TRBJ2-2	ASALGVIGTGNTGELF
TRBV5-5	TRBJ1-2	ASSLEGTKGNGYT
TRBV28	TRBJ2-2	ASSYGGRTGELF
TRBV7-9	TRBJ2-6	ASSLTGFDGANVLT
TRBV7-9	TRBJ2-7	ASSLVRGKSYEQY
TRBV5-1	TRBJ1-1	ASSLEAYMNTEAF
TRBV11-2	TRBJ1-5	ASSLGDRQTYSNQPQH
TRBV5-1	TRBJ2-7	ASSLVSGSSYEQY
TRBV7-8	TRBJ1-3	ASRSLEFGNTIY
TRBV7-2	TRBJ1-2	ASSQDRGLGYT
TRBV10-3	TRBJ2-5	AISEARGVTETQY
TRBV4-1	TRBJ2-3	ASSQEGGGDTQY